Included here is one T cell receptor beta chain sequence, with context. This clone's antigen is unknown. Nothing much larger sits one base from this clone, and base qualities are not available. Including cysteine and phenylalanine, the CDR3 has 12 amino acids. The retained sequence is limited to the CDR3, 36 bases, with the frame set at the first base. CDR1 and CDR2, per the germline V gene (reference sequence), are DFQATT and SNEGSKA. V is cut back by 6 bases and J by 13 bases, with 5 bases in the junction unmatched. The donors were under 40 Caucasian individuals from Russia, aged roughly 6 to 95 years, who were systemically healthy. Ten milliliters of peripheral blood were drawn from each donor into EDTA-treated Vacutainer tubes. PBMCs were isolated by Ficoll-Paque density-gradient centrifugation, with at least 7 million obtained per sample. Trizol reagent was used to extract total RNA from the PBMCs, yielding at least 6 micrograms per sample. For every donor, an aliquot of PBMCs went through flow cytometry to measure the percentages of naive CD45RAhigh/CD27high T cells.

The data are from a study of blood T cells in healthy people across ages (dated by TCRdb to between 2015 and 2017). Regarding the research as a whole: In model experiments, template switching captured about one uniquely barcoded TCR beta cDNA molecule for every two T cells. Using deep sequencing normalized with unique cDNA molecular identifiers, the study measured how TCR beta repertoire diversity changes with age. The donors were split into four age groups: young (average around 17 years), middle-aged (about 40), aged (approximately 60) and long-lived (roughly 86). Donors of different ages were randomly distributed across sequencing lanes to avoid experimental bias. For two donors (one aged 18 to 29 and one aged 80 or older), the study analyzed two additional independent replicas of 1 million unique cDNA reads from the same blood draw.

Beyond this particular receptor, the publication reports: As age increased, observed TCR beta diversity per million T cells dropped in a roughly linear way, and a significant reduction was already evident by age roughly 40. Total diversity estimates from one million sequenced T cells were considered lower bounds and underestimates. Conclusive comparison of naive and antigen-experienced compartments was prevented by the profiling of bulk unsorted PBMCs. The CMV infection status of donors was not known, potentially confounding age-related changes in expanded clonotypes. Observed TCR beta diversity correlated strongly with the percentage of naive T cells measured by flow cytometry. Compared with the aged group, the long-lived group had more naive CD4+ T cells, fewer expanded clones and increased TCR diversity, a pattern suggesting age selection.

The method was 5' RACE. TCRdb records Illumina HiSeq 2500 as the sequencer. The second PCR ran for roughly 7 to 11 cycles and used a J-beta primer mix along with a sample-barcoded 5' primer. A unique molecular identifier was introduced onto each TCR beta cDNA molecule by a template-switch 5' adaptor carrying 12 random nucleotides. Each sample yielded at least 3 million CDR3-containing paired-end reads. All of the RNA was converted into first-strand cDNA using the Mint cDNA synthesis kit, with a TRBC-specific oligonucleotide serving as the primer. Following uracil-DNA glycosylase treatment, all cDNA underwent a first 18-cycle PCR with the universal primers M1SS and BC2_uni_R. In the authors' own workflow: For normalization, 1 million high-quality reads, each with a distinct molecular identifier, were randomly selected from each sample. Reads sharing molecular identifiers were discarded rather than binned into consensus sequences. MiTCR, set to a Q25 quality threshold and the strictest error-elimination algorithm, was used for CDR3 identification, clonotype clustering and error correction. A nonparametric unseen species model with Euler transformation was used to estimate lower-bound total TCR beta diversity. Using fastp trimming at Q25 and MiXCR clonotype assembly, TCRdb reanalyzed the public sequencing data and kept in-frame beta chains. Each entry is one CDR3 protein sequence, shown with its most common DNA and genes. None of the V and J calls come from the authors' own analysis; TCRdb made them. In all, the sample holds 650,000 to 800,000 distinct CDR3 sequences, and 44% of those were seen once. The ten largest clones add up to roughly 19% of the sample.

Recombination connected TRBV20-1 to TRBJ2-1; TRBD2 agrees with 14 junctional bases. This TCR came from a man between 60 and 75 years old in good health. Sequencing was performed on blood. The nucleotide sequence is TGCAGTGCACCGGGACTAGCGGGGGTTCAGTTCTTC. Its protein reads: CSAPGLAGVQFF.